The 8 T cell receptor beta chains given below trace back to one sample, sequenced in a study of spatial heterogeneity in lung cancer. Time point: sample taken at primary tumor resection. TCRdb passed the 5' RACE reads through MiXCR, listing each CDR3 protein once. The sample lists tens of thousands of distinct CDR3 sequences; almost 7% were seen once. The sequencing used PBMCs, collected at surgery. The receptor set was obtained from a female donor with early-stage non-small cell lung cancer.

This clonotype was seen at least ten times. This chain joins TRBV6-2 or TRBV6-3 and TRBJ1-6, with a tentative D call TRBD1 (6 bases). The CDR3 totals 14 residues. The germline gives CDR1 MNHEY, CDR2 SVGEGT. Deletions cut 4 bases from V and 10 bases from J, with 14 bases between. The CDR3 DNA reads TGTGCCAGCAGTTGGGGGGCCATAGAGTCACCCCTCCACTTT. Protein product: CASSWGAIESPLHF.

CDR3 in DNA: TGTGCCAGCAGAATTACAGGGGGCGGATCACCCCTCCACTTT. This translates into CASRITGGGSPLHF. J is TRBJ1-6 and V is TRBV6-2 or TRBV6-3, with 9 bases identical to TRBD1. V lost 6 bases and J lost 10; bases outside the gene matches: 7. Germline lookup yields CDR1 MNHEY and CDR2 SVGEGT. There are 14 residues in the CDR3.

The CDR3 loop reads CAISEYTSSYEQYF. The CDR3 DNA sequence: TGTGCCATCAGTGAGTACACTAGCTCCTACGAGCAGTACTTC. J is TRBJ2-7 and V is TRBV10-3; weak D call: TRBD2 (5 bases). Deletions cut 1 base from V and 0 bases from J, with 7 bases between. The V gene's germline CDR1 is ENHRY and CDR2 SYGVKD. The CDR3 covers 14 residues.

The J gene is TRBJ2-7, the V gene TRBV20-1; TRBD2 is a possible D gene (5 bases). This CDR3 has 14 residues. Germline-derived CDR1 and CDR2 are DFQATT and SNEGSKA (reference sequence). V dropped 0 bases and J dropped 9 bases, with 18 bases sitting between them. CDR3 coding DNA: TGCAGTGCTAGAGATGGGAGCGCGGGCGAGTGGCAGTACTTC. The encoded protein is CSARDGSAGEWQYF.

This clonotype was counted many times. V is TRBV29-1 and J is TRBJ1-5, with a weak D call TRBD1 (5 bases). V was clipped by 4 bases and J by 5 bases, with 9 bases between them. Germline-derived CDR1 and CDR2 are SQVTM and ANQGSEA. The CDR3 contains 12 residues. As DNA, the CDR3 is TGCAGCGTTGGCGTGGGGCATCAGCCCCAGCATTTT. Translating it yields CSVGVGHQPQHF.

V is TRBV15 and J is TRBJ1-4; D ambiguous. Trimming shortened V by 1 base and J by 8 bases, and 14 bases separated the two germline ends. CDR1 is LNHNV, CDR2 YYDKDF, per germline (reference sequence). The CDR3 runs to 15 residues. The DNA of the CDR3 is TGTGCCACCAGCAGAGTACGGCAGGTGGGGGAAAAACTGTTTTTT. Translating it yields CATSRVRQVGEKLFF.

In this sample, this clonotype turned up many times. At one boundary the junction diverges from the germline segment, which might be a read error. This chain joins TRBV6-4 and TRBJ2-3, with D possibly TRBD2 on 6 matching bases. The CDR3 spans 13 residues. Germline lookup yields CDR1 MRHNA and CDR2 SNTAGT. The DNA of the CDR3 is TGTGCCAGCAGTGACTCTGCAAGCGGGCCAATATTTTTT. This translates into CASSDSASGPIFF.

The rearrangement links TRBV10-3 to TRBJ1-2; tentative D call: TRBD1 (5 bases). The CDR3 has 12 residues. V lost 4 bases to trimming and J lost 2 bases, with 5 bases between them. Germline lookup yields CDR1 ENHRY and CDR2 SYGVKD. In DNA form, the CDR3 reads TGTGCCATCAGTGGGGGGAACTATGGCTACACCTTC. Amino acids: CAISGGNYGYTF.